The T cell receptor (beta chain) described here comes from a study of cytomegalovirus exposure and HLA in healthy donors. This clone was seen a handful of times. 60 Vbeta and 13 Jbeta primers were used in PCR. Profiled with immunoSEQ multiplex PCR; TCRdb holds only in-frame clones, not every one. The data show 180,000 or so clones, roughly 80% seen once. This CDR3 has 14 residues. CDR1 and CDR2 (germline): SEHNR, FQNEAQ (reference sequence). V shed 8 bases and J shed 0 bases, with 10 bases lying between them. The chain uses TRBV7-9 and TRBJ1-4; possible D gene TRBD1, 5 bases. The receptor comes from a middle-aged woman in good health and CMV-seropositive. Sequencing input: PBMCs. This CDR3 reads CASGGATTNEKLFF. DNA for the CDR3: TGTGCCAGCGGAGGGGCAACAACTAATGAAAAACTGTTTTTT.